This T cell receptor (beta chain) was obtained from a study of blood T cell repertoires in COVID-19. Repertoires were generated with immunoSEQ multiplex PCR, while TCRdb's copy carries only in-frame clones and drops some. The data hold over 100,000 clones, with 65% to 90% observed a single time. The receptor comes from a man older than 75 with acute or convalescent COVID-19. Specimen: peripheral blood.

The CDR3 DNA reads as TGCAGCGTCCCGACAGGATCCTCGAACACCGGGGAGCTGTTTTTT. It yields the protein CSVPTGSSNTGELFF. J is TRBJ2-2 and V is TRBV29-1; D perhaps matches TRBD1 (6 bases). Per the germline V gene, CDR1 is SQVTM and CDR2 is ANQGSEA. The CDR3 spans 15 residues. Trimming shortened V by 6 bases and J by 0 bases, and 14 bases separated the two germline ends.